This T cell receptor beta chain derives from a study of beta chain features in type 1 diabetes. Background on the study: Across all samples, roughly 99 million sorted cells were examined. General study findings and limits: Researchers report that Type 1 diabetes patients had moderately but significantly shorter TCRB CDR3s across all four CD4+ subsets.

Blood was drawn once from each donor into heparinised tubes. The draws averaged about 120 mL. Since all of the isolated RNA was reverse transcribed, expressed TCRB transcripts were what got sequenced. Mean read depth for naive, central memory and regulatory T cell samples was 3.5 million to 4.5 million reads. Produced via immunoSEQ multiplex PCR; TCRdb's table is partial and in-frame only. The repertoire holds around 300,000 clones, with around 7.3% as singletons. This CDR3 is built from 12 residues. CDR1 and CDR2 from the germline V gene are MNHEY and SVGAGI. The V gene lost 8 bases and the J gene lost 4 bases, with 12 bases spanning the gap. Turning to this clone: Antigen specificity is unknown.

This rearrangement joins TRBV6-5 to TRBJ2-7; D remains unclear. Sequenced: central memory CD4+ T cells from blood. The receptor comes from a woman aged 18 to 35 in good health. The CDR3 DNA reads as TGTGCCAGCGGTCCCTCGAGGTACGAGCAGTACTTC. It encodes CASGPSRYEQYF.